Presented here are 30 T cell receptor beta chains from one specimen sequenced in a study of cytomegalovirus exposure and HLA in healthy donors (dated by TCRdb to between 2016 and 2019). The library came from the immunoSEQ multiplex PCR assay. For the multiplex PCR, a mixture combining 60 forward primers for TCR Vbeta segments and 13 reverse primers for TCR Jbeta segments was used. Sourced from immuneACCESS, this table was stored by TCRdb with only in-frame sequences that have V and J called. A share of the clones is absent; for the studies checked, an unresolved V gene accounts for under half, and the remainder has no known explanation. Across this sample there are tens of thousands of clones, with 78% seen only once. The ten largest account for under 5% of the sample. Sequencing was done on a sample of PBMCs. The receptors come from a male donor in good health and CMV-seropositive.

This sequence joins TRBV4-1 and TRBJ1-5; maybe TRBD1 (5 bases). CDR3 length: 16 residues. Trimming shortened V by 4 bases and J by 2 bases, and 15 bases separated the two germline ends. Germline lookup yields CDR1 MGHRA and CDR2 YSYEKL. CDR3 nucleotides: TGCGCCAGCAGCCTCGGCAGGGTTCGTGGCAATCAGCCCCAGCATTTT. Encoded protein: CASSLGRVRGNQPQHF.

V gene TRBV28 combines with J gene TRBJ2-7; 8 nucleotides match TRBD1. Unmatched junction bases numbered 7, after V lost 6 bases and J lost 6 bases. The CDR3 is 13 amino acids. Germline CDR1 MDHEN, CDR2 SYDVKM. Here the CDR3 DNA reads TGTGCCAGCAGGCCACAGGGGGTGACCGAGCAGTACTTC. Translating it yields CASRPQGVTEQYF.

V and J are TRBV18 and TRBJ1-2; D not resolved. Trimming cost V 0 bases and J 0 bases, with 2 bases left between them. Germline loops: CDR1 KGHSH, CDR2 LQKENI. The CDR3 has 13 residues. Written as DNA, the CDR3 is TGTGCCAGCTCACCACCCGCTAACTATGGCTACACCTTC. It codes for CASSPPANYGYTF.

This clone was observed a handful of times. The chain joins TRBV2 to TRBJ1-6, with a tentative D call TRBD1 (5 bases). The CDR3 spans 15 residues. Deletions cut 3 bases from V and 4 bases from J, with 10 bases between. The germline CDR1 and CDR2 sequences are SNHLY and FYNNEI. As DNA, the CDR3 is TGTGCCAGCAGTGACCCGGCAGGGTATAATTCACCCCTCCACTTT. This sequence encodes CASSDPAGYNSPLHF.

This chain links TRBV11-1 with TRBJ1-2; 9 bases fit TRBD1. The V segment lost 0 bases and the J segment 6 bases; nucleotides outside the gene matches: 5. CDR1 SGHAT and CDR2 FQDESV come from the germline V gene (reference sequence). CDR3 size: 15 residues. The CDR3 sequence: CASSLATGGVDGYTF. The CDR3 nucleotides read TGTGCCAGCAGCTTAGCCACAGGGGGCGTGGATGGCTACACCTTC. Drawing the rest from reference TRBV11-1 and TRBJ1-2, the complete variable domain is EAEVAQSPRYKITEKSQAVAFWCDPISGHATLYWYRQILGQGPELLVQFQDESVVDDSQLPKDRFSAERLKGVDSTLKIQPAELGDSAMYLCASSLATGGVDGYTFGSGTRLTVV.

The J gene is TRBJ2-3, the V gene TRBV7-9; 7 positions match TRBD2. V lost 5 bases and J lost 4; bases outside the gene matches: 9. This CDR3 region has 15 residues. Germline CDR1 and CDR2: SEHNR and FQNEAQ (reference sequence). CDR3 in amino acids: CASSQSGTSADTQYF. Here the CDR3 DNA reads TGTGCCAGCAGCCAAAGCGGGACCTCAGCAGATACGCAGTATTTT.

This chain uses TRBV10-3 with TRBJ2-1, with TRBD2 identical over 7 bases. This CDR3 comprises 14 residues. Germline CDR1 is ENHRY and CDR2 is SYGVKD. V was pared by 3 bases and J by 8 bases, with 7 bases of the junction left unmatched. This CDR3 is CAISDLAGVDEQFF. The CDR3 DNA follows: TGTGCCATCAGTGATCTTGCGGGAGTCGATGAGCAGTTCTTC.

V is TRBV6-1 and J is TRBJ1-6; the match to TRBD1 covers 10 bases. This CDR3 is built from 15 residues. Germline V gene data show CDR1 as MNHNS and CDR2 as SASEGT. V lost 6 bases and J lost 15; bases outside the gene matches: 14. The CDR3 sequence is CASSLGGTGAGRLHF. In DNA form, the CDR3 reads TGTGCCAGCAGCTTAGGAGGGACAGGGGCTGGACGCCTCCACTTT.

The chain combines TRBV28 with TRBJ1-1, with D possibly being TRBD1 (5 bases). The length of the CDR3 is 15 residues. V gave up 5 bases and J gave up 11 bases, with 24 bases separating them. Germline V gene lookup returns CDR1 MDHEN and CDR2 SYDVKM. The CDR3 is CASSSPGQGIKGAFF. In nucleotides, the CDR3 is TGTGCCAGCAGTAGTCCAGGTCAGGGAATCAAAGGGGCTTTCTTT.

For the CDR3, the DNA is TGTGCTAGTGGGGAGGAGGGGGCGACCCAGTACTTC. Its protein is CASGEEGATQYF. The chain combines TRBV12-5 with TRBJ2-5; D possibly corresponds to TRBD1 (7 bases). This CDR3 has 12 residues. The germline V and J ends were trimmed by 6 bases and 7 bases, with 12 bases remaining between them. The germline V gene encodes CDR1 LGHNT and CDR2 FRNRAP.

The V gene is TRBV5-1, the J gene TRBJ1-2; TRBD1 might be the D (6 bases). The CDR3 has 15 residues. Germline CDR1 reads SGHRS; CDR2 reads YFSETQ. V was cut by 3 bases and J by 4 bases, with 16 bases left in between. The CDR3 DNA is TGCGCCAGCAGCTCCGTGGACAGTACCGTCTATGGCTACACCTTC. It codes for CASSSVDSTVYGYTF.

V usage is TRBV5-1 and J usage is TRBJ2-5; D is perhaps TRBD1 (6 bases). V gave up 1 base and J gave up 7 bases, with 14 bases separating them. CDR3 length: 14 amino acids. Germline loops: CDR1 SGHRS, CDR2 YFSETQ. The CDR3 here is CASSLSTGKRTQYF. The CDR3 DNA follows: TGCGCCAGCAGCTTGAGTACAGGGAAGCGGACCCAGTACTTC.

This chain uses TRBV27 with TRBJ2-7, with 8 bases lining up with TRBD1. The V segment lost 1 base and the J segment 5 bases; nucleotides outside the gene matches: 4. Germline loops: CDR1 MNHEY, CDR2 SMNVEV (reference sequence). This CDR3 contains 14 residues. The CDR3: CASSLWTGSHEQYF. The CDR3 coding sequence is TGTGCCAGCAGTTTATGGACAGGGTCCCACGAGCAGTACTTC.

V and J are TRBV5-1 and TRBJ1-3, with no clear D. Trimming cost V 4 bases and J 1 base, with 9 bases left between them. The germline V gene encodes CDR1 SGHRS and CDR2 YFSETQ. This CDR3 contains 14 residues. This CDR3 reads CASSGAASGNTIYF. CDR3 DNA: TGCGCCAGCAGCGGCGCGGCATCTGGAAACACCATATATTTT.

V gene TRBV29-1 combines with J gene TRBJ1-1, with D unresolved. CDR3 length equals 13 residues. With 6 bases removed from V and 6 bases from J, the gap between germline ends came to 17 bases. Per the germline V gene, CDR1 is SQVTM and CDR2 is ANQGSEA. Written as DNA, the CDR3 is TGCAGCGTGGCCGGACCCGGGGAGGCTGAAGCTTTCTTT. Amino acids: CSVAGPGEAEAFF.

The gene calls are TRBV9 and TRBJ1-6; D not certain. This CDR3 has 15 residues. Trimming took 4 bases from V and 6 from J, leaving 14 bases between them. Looked up from germline, CDR1 is SGDLS and CDR2 is YYNGEE. CDR3 nucleotide sequence: TGTGCCAGCAGCACCCGGAGCGTTCGTAATTCACCCCTCCACTTT. This codes for CASSTRSVRNSPLHF.

The chain joins TRBV7-9 to TRBJ2-5; D is possibly TRBD2 (5 bases). Germline V gives CDR1 SEHNR, CDR2 FQNEAQ (reference sequence). Trimming left V 1 base short and J 5 bases short, with 8 bases between. This CDR3 is 13 amino acids long. The CDR3 here is CASSLGAGETQYF. The CDR3 nucleotides read TGTGCCAGCAGCTTAGGGGCGGGTGAGACCCAGTACTTC. The full variable domain, completed using reference TRBV7-9 and TRBJ2-5, is DTGVSQNPRHKITKRGQNVTFRCDPISEHNRLYWYRQTLGQGPEFLTYFQNEAQLEKSRLLSDRFSAERPKGSFSTLEIQRTEQGDSAMYLCASSLGAGETQYFGPGTRLLVL.

In DNA, the CDR3 is TGTGCCAGCAGCTCCCGCCCGGGACTAGCAGAGACCCAGTACTTC. This translates into CASSSRPGLAETQYF. V is TRBV11-2 and J is TRBJ2-5; 9 positions match TRBD2. This CDR3 has 15 amino acids. V was clipped by 4 bases and J by 4 bases; unmatched bases: 7. CDR1 and CDR2 from the germline V gene are SGHAT and FQNNGV.

This chain uses TRBV30 with TRBJ2-7, with TRBD2 matching over 11 bases. Germline loops: CDR1 GTSNPN, CDR2 SVGIG (reference sequence). J gave up 0 bases and V 6 bases, and 1 base lay outside the gene matches. The CDR3 covers 13 residues. The CDR3: CACTSGSSYEQYF. The CDR3 coding sequence is TGTGCCTGTACTAGCGGGAGCTCCTACGAGCAGTACTTC.

This clone came up once. The CDR3 sequence is CASAGTSLPAEQFF. CDR3 DNA: TGTGCTAGTGCCGGGACTAGCCTCCCTGCGGAGCAGTTCTTC. The gene calls are TRBV12-5 and TRBJ2-1; 9 bases line up with TRBD2. In germline, CDR1 is LGHNT, CDR2 FRNRAP. V was clipped by 7 bases and J by 10 bases; unmatched bases: 11. The CDR3 spans 14 residues. Complete variable domain (other parts from reference TRBV12-5 and TRBJ2-1): DARVTQTPRHKVTEMGQEVTMRCQPILGHNTVFWYRQTMMQGLELLAYFRNRAPLDDSGMPKDRFSAEMPDATLATLKIQPSEPRDSAVYFCASAGTSLPAEQFFGPGTRLTVL.

This clone was seen more than once but under ten times. V is TRBV19 and J is TRBJ1-2, with 9 bases fitting TRBD1. Germline V gene lookup returns CDR1 LNHDA and CDR2 SQIVND (reference sequence). The trim removed 3 bases at V and 7 bases at J, leaving 18 bases unmatched. The CDR3 totals 18 residues. The CDR3 reads CASSIWLNQDRGESGYTF. The CDR3, as DNA: TGTGCCAGTAGTATCTGGCTTAATCAGGACAGGGGAGAAAGTGGCTACACCTTC.

CDR3 residues: CASKPAGSRYEQYF. The CDR3 DNA reads as TGTGCCAGCAAACCAGCGGGCAGCCGCTACGAGCAGTACTTC. This chain uses TRBV6-5 with TRBJ2-7, with a tentative D call TRBD2 (6 bases). Germline V CDR1 and CDR2: MNHEY, SVGAGI. Trimming shortened V by 7 bases and J by 3 bases, and 16 bases separated the two germline ends. The CDR3 covers 14 residues.

The rearrangement uses TRBV6-5 and TRBJ2-7, with a possible D match to TRBD2 (6 bases). The germline V and J ends were trimmed by 5 bases and 1 base, with 12 bases remaining between them. Germline assignment: CDR1 MNHEY and CDR2 SVGAGI. The CDR3 spans 14 residues. The chain's CDR3 is CASSTGSGSYEQYF. The CDR3, as DNA: TGTGCCAGCAGTACCGGGAGTGGGTCCTACGAGCAGTACTTC.

This clone was counted a single time. This sequence joins TRBV5-5 and TRBJ1-2; D not certain. Germline CDR1 is SGHKS and CDR2 is YYEKEE (reference sequence). The V end was cut by 0 bases, the J end by 9 bases, with 18 bases between. The CDR3 spans 15 residues. The CDR3 bases are TGTGCCAGCAGCTTGGCCGGGTCCAACTCTTTTAGCTACACCTTC. Its translation is CASSLAGSNSFSYTF.

V and J are TRBV19 and TRBJ2-3; 9 bases agree with TRBD2. This CDR3 comprises 15 residues. With V trimmed by 4 bases and J by 0 bases, 2 bases remained unmatched. The V gene's germline CDR1 is LNHDA and CDR2 SQIVND (reference sequence). CDR3: CASSTLAGSTDTQYF. DNA for the CDR3: TGTGCCAGTAGTACGCTAGCGGGGAGCACAGATACGCAGTATTTT.

The gene calls are TRBV16 and TRBJ1-2; 10 nucleotides align to TRBD1. The CDR3 is 15 residues long. Germline loops: CDR1 KGHSY, CDR2 FQNENV. Unmatched junction bases numbered 7, after V lost 4 bases and J lost 5 bases. The CDR3 bases are TGTGCCAGCAGCCCCAGGGACAGGGGCCTGTATGGCTACACCTTC. As protein: CASSPRDRGLYGYTF.

This rearrangement joins TRBV5-5 to TRBJ2-1; 9 bases line up with TRBD2. CDR1 SGHKS and CDR2 YYEKEE come from the germline V gene (reference sequence). CDR3 length equals 17 residues. The junction had 12 bases not matched to a gene; V was cut back by 4 bases and J by 4 bases. The chain's CDR3 is CASSTLAGGLSYNEQFF. DNA for the CDR3: TGTGCCAGCAGCACCCTTGCGGGGGGGCTCTCATACAATGAGCAGTTCTTC.

This chain uses TRBV2 with TRBJ2-1; D unresolved. This CDR3 has 13 residues. V lost 0 bases and J lost 7, with 7 bases in between. Germline CDR1 reads SNHLY; CDR2 reads FYNNEI. As DNA, the CDR3 is TGTGCCAGCAGTGAAGCGCTAGTGAATGAGCAGTTCTTC. Encoded protein: CASSEALVNEQFF.

The chain carries TRBV7-9 and TRBJ1-1; D possibly corresponds to TRBD1 (6 bases). Germline assignment: CDR1 SEHNR and CDR2 FQNEAQ (reference sequence). The CDR3 totals 14 residues. Trimming shortened V by 5 bases and J by 3 bases, and 13 bases separated the two germline ends. The CDR3: CASSPTGSHTEAFF. DNA of the CDR3: TGTGCCAGCAGCCCGACAGGCAGCCACACTGAAGCTTTCTTT.

The chain couples TRBV4-1 to TRBJ1-2; 7 nucleotides match TRBD1. Losses at the gene ends were 3 bases for V and 6 bases for J; bases not matched to a gene: 10. The CDR3 sequence is 15 residues long. Germline values: CDR1 MGHRA, CDR2 YSYEKL. The CDR3 spells CASSQFAGGTDGYTF. The CDR3 nucleotides read TGCGCCAGCAGCCAGTTTGCAGGGGGAACGGATGGCTACACCTTC.